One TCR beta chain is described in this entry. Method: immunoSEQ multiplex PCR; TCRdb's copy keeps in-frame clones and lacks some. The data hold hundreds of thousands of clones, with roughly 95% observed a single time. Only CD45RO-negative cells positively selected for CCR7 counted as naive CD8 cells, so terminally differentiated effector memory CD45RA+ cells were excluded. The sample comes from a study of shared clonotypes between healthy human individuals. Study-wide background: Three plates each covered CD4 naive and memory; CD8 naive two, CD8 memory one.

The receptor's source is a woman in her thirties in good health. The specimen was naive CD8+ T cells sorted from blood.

The CDR3 region has the DNA TGTGCCAGCAGCCCAAGGGGAGGCGAGCAGTACTTC. Amino acid sequence: CASSPRGGEQYF. The rearrangement joins TRBV14 to TRBJ2-5, with a possible D match to TRBD2 (6 bases). TRBJ2-7 explains the end of the DNA better; the J call may be wrong. The CDR3 is 12 amino acids. Germline loops: CDR1 SGHDN, CDR2 FVKESK.